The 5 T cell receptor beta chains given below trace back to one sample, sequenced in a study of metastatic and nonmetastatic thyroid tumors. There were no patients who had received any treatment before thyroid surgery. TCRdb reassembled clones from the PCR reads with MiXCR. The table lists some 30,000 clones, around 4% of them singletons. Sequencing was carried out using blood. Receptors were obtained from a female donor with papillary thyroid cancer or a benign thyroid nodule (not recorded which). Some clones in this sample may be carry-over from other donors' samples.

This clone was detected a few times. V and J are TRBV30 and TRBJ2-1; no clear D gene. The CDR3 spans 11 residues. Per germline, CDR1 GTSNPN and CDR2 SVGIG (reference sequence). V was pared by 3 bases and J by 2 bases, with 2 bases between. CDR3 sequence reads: CAWRPYNEQFF. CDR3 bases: TGTGCCTGGAGACCCTACAATGAGCAGTTCTTC. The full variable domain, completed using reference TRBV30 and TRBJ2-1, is SQTIHQWPATLVQPVGSPLSLECTVEGTSNPNLYWYRQAAGRGLQLLFYSVGIGQISSEVPQNLSASRPQDRQFILSSKKLLLSDSGFYLCAWRPYNEQFFGPGTRLTVL.

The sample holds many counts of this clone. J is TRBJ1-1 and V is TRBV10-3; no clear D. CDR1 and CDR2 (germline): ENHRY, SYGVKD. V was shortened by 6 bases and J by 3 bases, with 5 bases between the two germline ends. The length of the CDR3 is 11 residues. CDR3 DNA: TGTGCCATCAGCGGACACACTGAAGCTTTCTTT. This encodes CAISGHTEAFF.

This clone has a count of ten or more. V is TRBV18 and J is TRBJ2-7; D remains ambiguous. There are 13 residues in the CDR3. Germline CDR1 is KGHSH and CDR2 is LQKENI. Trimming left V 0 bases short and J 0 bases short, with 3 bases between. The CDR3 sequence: CASSPPSSYEQYF. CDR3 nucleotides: TGTGCCAGCTCACCACCCAGCTCCTACGAGCAGTACTTC.

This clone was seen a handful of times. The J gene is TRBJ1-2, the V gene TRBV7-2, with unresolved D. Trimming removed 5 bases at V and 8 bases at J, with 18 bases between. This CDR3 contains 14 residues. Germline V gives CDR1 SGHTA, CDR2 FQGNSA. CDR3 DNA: TGTGCCAGCAGCCCGATGTCGGCCTCACTAGGCTACACCTTC. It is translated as CASSPMSASLGYTF.

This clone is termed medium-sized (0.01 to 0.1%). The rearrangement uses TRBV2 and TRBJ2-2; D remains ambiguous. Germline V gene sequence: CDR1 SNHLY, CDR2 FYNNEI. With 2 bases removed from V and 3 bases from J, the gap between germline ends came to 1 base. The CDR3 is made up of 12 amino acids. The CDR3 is CASSEHTGELFF. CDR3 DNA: TGTGCCAGCAGTGAACACACCGGGGAGCTGTTTTTT.